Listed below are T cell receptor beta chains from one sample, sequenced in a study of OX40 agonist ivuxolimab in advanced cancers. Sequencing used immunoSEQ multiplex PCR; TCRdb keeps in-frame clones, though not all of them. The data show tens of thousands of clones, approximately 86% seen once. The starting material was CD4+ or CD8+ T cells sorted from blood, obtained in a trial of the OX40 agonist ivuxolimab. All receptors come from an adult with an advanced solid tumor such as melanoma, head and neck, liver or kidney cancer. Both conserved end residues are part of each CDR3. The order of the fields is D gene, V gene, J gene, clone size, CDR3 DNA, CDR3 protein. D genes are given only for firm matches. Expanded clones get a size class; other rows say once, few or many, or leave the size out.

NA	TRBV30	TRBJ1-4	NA	TGTGCCTGGAGTGACCTAACAGGGTCTAATGAAAAACTGTTTTTT	CAWSDLTGSNEKLFF
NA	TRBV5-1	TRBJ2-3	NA	TGCGCCAGCAGCTTGGCCGGAGATACGCAGTATTTT	CASSLAGDTQYF
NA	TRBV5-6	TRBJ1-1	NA	TGTGCCAGCAGCTTGGGGCCGAACACTGAAGCTTTCTTT	CASSLGPNTEAFF
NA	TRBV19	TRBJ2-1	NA	TGTGCCAGTAGTATAGATCTATTGGCAGGACTACTCGTCTACAATGAGCAGTTCTTC	CASSIDLLAGLLVYNEQFF
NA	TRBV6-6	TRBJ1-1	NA	TGTGCCAGCAGCCAGATGGGGTATGACGGGGGCACTGAAGCTTTCTTT	CASSQMGYDGGTEAFF
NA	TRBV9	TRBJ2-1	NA	TGTGCCAGCAGCGTAAGGCAGGGCGGCGATGAGCAGTTCTTC	CASSVRQGGDEQFF
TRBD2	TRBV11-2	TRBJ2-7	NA	TGTGCCAGCAGCCGTATTTCCCCGCGGGAGGTTGTACACGAGCAGTACTTC	CASSRISPREVVHEQYF
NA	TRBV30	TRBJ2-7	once	TGTGCCTGGCACAGGGCGTACGAGCAGTACTTC	CAWHRAYEQYF
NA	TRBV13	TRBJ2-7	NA	TGTGCCAGCAAGGAGGGAGGACGTTCCTACGAGCAGTACTTC	CASKEGGRSYEQYF
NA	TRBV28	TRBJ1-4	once	TGTGCCAGCAGTTTAGGGGGAATTCTGTTTTTT	CASSLGGILFF
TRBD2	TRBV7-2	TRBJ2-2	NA	TGTGCCAGCAGCCAGGGGGGACTAGCCCGGACCGGGGAGCTGTTTTTT	CASSQGGLARTGELFF
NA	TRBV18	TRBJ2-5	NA	TGTGCCAGCTCACCACCGGGAGTGGAGACCCAGTACTTC	CASSPPGVETQYF
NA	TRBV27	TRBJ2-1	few	TGTGCCAGCAGTTTATTAATGGGTCAGGGAAATGAGCAGTTCTTC	CASSLLMGQGNEQFF
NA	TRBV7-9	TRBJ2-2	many	TGTGCCAGCAGCCTGCGGGGCGGGGAGCTGTTTTTT	CASSLRGGELFF
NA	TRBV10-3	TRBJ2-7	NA	TGTGCCATCAGTTGGGTACCGGGGAACGAGCAGTACTTC	CAISWVPGNEQYF
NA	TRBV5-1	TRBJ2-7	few	TGCGCCAGCACCCTAGGGGGGTCCTACGAGCAGTACTTC	CASTLGGSYEQYF